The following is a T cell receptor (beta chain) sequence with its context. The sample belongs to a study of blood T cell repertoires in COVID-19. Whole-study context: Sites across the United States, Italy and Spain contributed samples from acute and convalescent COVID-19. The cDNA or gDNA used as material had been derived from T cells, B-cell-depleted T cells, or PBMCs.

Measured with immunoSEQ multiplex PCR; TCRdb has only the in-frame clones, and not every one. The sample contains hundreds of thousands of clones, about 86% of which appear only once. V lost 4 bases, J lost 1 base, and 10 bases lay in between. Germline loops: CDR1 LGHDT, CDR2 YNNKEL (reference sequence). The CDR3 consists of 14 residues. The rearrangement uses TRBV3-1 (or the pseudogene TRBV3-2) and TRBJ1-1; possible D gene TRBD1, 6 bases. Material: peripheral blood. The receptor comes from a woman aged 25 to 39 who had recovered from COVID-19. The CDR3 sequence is CASSRDNQNTEAFF. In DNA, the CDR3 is TGTGCCAGCAGCCGGGACAACCAGAACACTGAAGCTTTCTTT.